The 21 T cell receptor delta chains below were found in one sample sequenced in a study of delta chains in infants with herpesvirus infections. TCR cDNA was made from PBMC RNA with gamma- and delta-chain-specific primers. TCRdb re-called the RT-PCR reads via CATT. The sample carries 1,500 to 2,000 delta-chain clones, approximately 6.7% recorded once. The sample consisted of peripheral blood, taken at time point 1 of longitudinal follow-up. The receptors derive from a human donor who was a Ugandan infant, either HIV-exposed or HIV-unexposed (not recorded which).

This clone was observed a handful of times. The CDR3 here is CALGSKGLHHWGIHDKLIF. The CDR3 region has the DNA TGTGCTCTTGGGTCCAAAGGCCTTCATCACTGGGGGATACACGATAAACTCATCTTT. The rearrangement joins TRDV1 to TRDJ1; 12 bases line up with TRDD3. The CDR3 is 19 residues long. From germline, CDR1 is TSWWSYY and CDR2 QGS. V dropped 5 bases and J dropped 4; count of bases not matched to a gene: 17.

A few counts support this clone. This may arise from a read error, as a much more abundant clone is one base away. This same CDR3 is encoded by further DNA sequences in the sample. The chain uses TRDV1 and TRDJ1; perhaps TRDD3 as D (6 bases). With 4 bases removed from V and 7 bases from J, the gap between germline ends came to 25 bases. CDR1 and CDR2 (germline): TSWWSYY, QGS. The CDR3 length is 17 residues. CDR3 in amino acids: CALGAHYGLGMGSKLIF. The CDR3 DNA follows: TGTGCTCTTGGGGCGCACTATGGTCTGGGGATGGGCAGTAAACTCATCTTT.

This clone is labeled large (0.1 to 1%). This rearrangement joins TRAV29/DV5 to TRDJ1; 9 bases align to TRDD2. Per germline, CDR1 NSMFDY and CDR2 ISSIKDK. V was clipped by 3 bases and J by 0 bases; unmatched bases: 24. The CDR3 extends over 21 amino acids. CDR3 nucleotide sequence: TGTGCAGCAACCGTCCACCTTCCTACGAATTGGGGGACATCGTACACCGATAAACTCATCTTT. It is translated as CAATVHLPTNWGTSYTDKLIF. The complete variable domain, with remaining parts taken from reference TRAV29/DV5 and TRDJ1, reads DQQVKQNSPSLSVQEGRISILNCDYTNSMFDYFLWYKKYPAEGPTFLISISSIKDKNEDGRFTVFLNKSAKHLSLHIVPSQPGDSAVYFCAATVHLPTNWGTSYTDKLIFGKGTRVTVEP.

By frequency in the sample, this clone is large. The chain combines TRDV1 with TRDJ1, with 11 bases matching TRDD3. V lost 0 bases, J lost 0 bases, and 12 bases stayed unmatched. CDR1 and CDR2 from the germline V gene are TSWWSYY and QGS. The CDR3 is 20 amino acids. The CDR3 sequence: CALGELHAYWGIAYTDKLIF. The CDR3 nucleotides read TGTGCTCTTGGGGAACTCCATGCGTACTGGGGGATAGCGTACACCGATAAACTCATCTTT.

In this sample, this clone is large. The chain couples TRDV1 to TRDJ1; 10 bases match TRDD3. This CDR3 has 21 amino acids. Losses at the gene ends were 2 bases for V and 1 base for J; bases not matched to a gene: 19. Germline CDR1 is TSWWSYY and CDR2 is QGS. The CDR3: CALGEGCLPKPGGYVTDKLIF. The CDR3, as DNA: TGTGCTCTTGGGGAAGGGTGCCTTCCTAAGCCCGGGGGATACGTCACCGATAAACTCATCTTT.

This clone is classed as large. The chain couples TRDV1 to TRDJ3; D unresolved. The CDR3 runs 20 residues. The germline CDR1 and CDR2 sequences are TSWWSYY and QGS. V dropped 5 bases and J dropped 0 bases, with 20 bases sitting between them. The CDR3 DNA is TGTGCTCTTGGGCCCAGAGGTACCCCCTCGAGCTCCTGGGACACCCGACAGATGTTTTTC. Residues: CALGPRGTPSSSWDTRQMFF.

This clone qualifies as medium-sized. Other DNA sequences in the same sample also yield this CDR3. The V call is TRDV1, the J call TRDJ3; 10 bases align to TRDD3. No J segment appears in TCRdb, so it was assigned here by matching the sequence to germline. CDR1 is TSWWSYY and CDR2 is QGS in the germline V gene. There are 25 residues in the CDR3. The ends lost 0 bases at V and 0 bases at J; junction bases unmatched: 20. This chain's CDR3 is CALGELILLVMGDTGTSWDTRQMFF. As DNA, the CDR3 is TGTGCTCTTGGGGAACTTATCCTCCTAGTAATGGGGGATACTGGAACCTCCTGGGACACCCGACAGATGTTTTTC.

This clone was counted only a few times. A much bigger clone sits one base away, suggesting this may be a read error. V gene TRDV1 combines with J gene TRDJ1; 9 bases match TRDD3. This CDR3 spans 19 amino acids. Trimming removed 0 bases from V and 0 bases from J; junction bases left unmatched: 11. Per the germline V gene, CDR1 is TSWWSYY and CDR2 is QGS. This CDR3 is CALGELISLGDTDTDKLIF. The CDR3 DNA is TGTGCTCTTGGGGAACTAATTTCCTTAGGGGATACGGACACCGATAAACTCATCTTT.

This chain connects TRDV1 to TRDJ1; 11 nucleotides line up with TRDD3. The CDR3 has 22 residues. Germline V gives CDR1 TSWWSYY, CDR2 QGS. Trimming removed 5 bases from V and 4 bases from J; junction bases left unmatched: 27. In DNA, the CDR3 is TGTGCTCTTGGGCCACTCCTACTTCGTAAAATGGGGGATACGCATAGTATCGATAAACTCATCTTT. This gives the protein CALGPLLLRKMGDTHSIDKLIF.

Although no V gene was called, TRDJ1 is the J gene; the D call of TRDD3 is as the table states it, not checked on the DNA. This CDR3 has 23 amino acids. The CDR3 region has the DNA TGTGCCGTGGACATATCCCCCGACTTCCGAGGTGGACTGGGGGACCCAAACACCGATAAACTCATCTTT. This sequence encodes CAVDISPDFRGGLGDPNTDKLIF.

By its share, this clone is medium-sized (0.01 to 0.1%). The J gene is TRDJ1, the V gene TRDV1; the D is unclear. V dropped 0 bases and J dropped 0 bases, with 23 bases sitting between them. This CDR3 comprises 20 residues. Germline V gives CDR1 TSWWSYY, CDR2 QGS. CDR3 nucleotides: TGTGCTCTTGGGGAACTAAGTTCTTTTTTTGGGCCGAGGTACACCGATAAACTCATCTTT. The encoded protein is CALGELSSFFGPRYTDKLIF.

With regard to this clone: Other DNA sequences in the sample encode the same CDR3. The V and J genes are TRAV29/DV5 and TRDJ1, with D uncertain. The J gene, missing from TCRdb, was assigned here through DNA to germline matching. CDR3 length equals 17 residues. V lost 3 bases and J lost 0, with 21 bases in between. The germline CDR1 and CDR2 sequences are NSMFDY and ISSIKDK. The CDR3 coding sequence is TGTGCAGCAACTCCATTCCATGCCGTGCCCTACACCGATAAACTCATCTTT. As protein: CAATPFHAVPYTDKLIF.

This chain links TRDV1 with TRDJ1; D may match TRDD2 or TRDD3 (6 bases each). The V end lost 3 bases, the J end lost 2 bases, and 40 bases lay between the germline ends. The length of the CDR3 is 24 residues. Germline CDR1 and CDR2: TSWWSYY and QGS. For the CDR3, the DNA is TGTGCTCTTGGGGAGATTAGGGTTGAGGCTCCTACCACTCGCCACTGGGTGAGAACCGATAAACTCATCTTT. Translation: CALGEIRVEAPTTRHWVRTDKLIF.

Sample share makes this clone medium-sized. This chain links TRDV1 with TRDJ1, with 11 positions matching TRDD3. CDR1 is TSWWSYY and CDR2 is QGS in the germline V gene. The CDR3 spans 25 residues. With V trimmed by 3 bases and J by 0 bases, 30 bases remained unmatched. The CDR3 reads CALGDAFEYKKAPGGYPPYTDKLIF. DNA of the CDR3: TGTGCTCTTGGGGACGCTTTTGAGTACAAGAAAGCACCTGGGGGATACCCCCCGTACACCGATAAACTCATCTTT.

This clone has just a few counts. A clone one base away is much larger, so this may be a read error. J is TRDJ3 and V is TRDV2; 7 bases are a match to TRDD3. The CDR3 sequence is 16 residues long. Germline V gene sequence: CDR1 GEAIGNYY, CDR2 EKD. The CDR3 nucleotides are TGTGCCTGTGATTGGGGGAGCTCCCGGGACACCCGACAGATGTTTTTC. Its protein is CACDWGSSRDTRQMFF.

This clone has more than one count but fewer than ten. The gene calls are TRAV29/DV5 and TRDJ1, with D perhaps TRDD3 (6 bases). The length of the CDR3 is 15 residues. The V gene lost 0 bases and the J gene lost 0 bases, with 12 bases spanning the gap. Germline CDR1 NSMFDY, CDR2 ISSIKDK. The CDR3 region has the DNA TGTGCAGCAAGCGAGTTGGGGGGGCACACCGATAAACTCATCTTT. This codes for CAASELGGHTDKLIF.

Sample share makes this clone large (0.1 to 1%). J is TRDJ1 and V is TRDV1, with D possibly matching TRDD3 (5 bases). Trimming shortened V by 3 bases and J by 0 bases, and 20 bases separated the two germline ends. This CDR3 has 18 residues. Germline V lookup: CDR1 TSWWSYY, CDR2 QGS. CDR3 sequence (DNA): TGTGCTCTTGGGGAGGGACAAGACTGGTACCTCGACACCGATAAACTCATCTTT. Its protein is CALGEGQDWYLDTDKLIF.

As concerns this clone: Possible read error: a much larger clone is one base away. The gene calls are TRDV1 and TRDJ1; D not certain. CDR1 and CDR2 (germline): TSWWSYY, QGS. The CDR3 is 18 residues long. The CDR3 nucleotides read TGTGCTCTTGGGGAAGTCTCACCGTGGGTCTTCTTCACCGATATACTCATCTTT. Its protein is CALGEVSPWVFFTDILIF.

To note about this clone: A much more abundant neighbour one base away suggests this may be a read error. The chain recombines TRDV1 with TRDJ4; a weak D match, TRDD3 (6 bases). The CDR3 extends over 21 amino acids. From germline, CDR1 is TSWWSYY and CDR2 QGS. In DNA form, the CDR3 reads TGTGCTCTTGGGGAGATCTTTCCCCACTGGGTCTCGACCGAATACACCGATAAACTCATCTTC. It translates to CALGEIFPHWVSTEYTDKLIF.

Relative to its sample, this clone is medium-sized. This sequence joins TRDV1 and TRDJ1; no definite D call. CDR1 is TSWWSYY and CDR2 is QGS in the germline V gene. V was shortened by 2 bases and J by 8 bases, with 15 bases between the two germline ends. The CDR3 runs to 14 residues. The CDR3 sequence is CALGENGPIQKLIF. CDR3 nucleotides: TGTGCTCTTGGGGAAAATGGGCCGATTCAAAAACTCATCTTT.

This clone is medium-sized by share. V is TRDV1 and J is TRDJ1, with TRDD3 matching 11 bases. The CDR3 spans 21 residues. The V gene's germline CDR1 is TSWWSYY and CDR2 QGS. The V and J ends lost 5 bases and 4 bases, in that order; junction bases with no gene match: 24. CDR3 in amino acids: CALGKGRYYAQWGIRGDKLIF. The CDR3 bases are TGTGCTCTTGGGAAAGGCCGCTACTATGCCCAATGGGGGATACGCGGCGATAAACTCATCTTT.